This TCR beta chain was recovered during a study of breast tumors, draining lymph nodes, adjacent tissues. A word on this clonotype: Its cognate antigen is unknown.

TCRdb independently ran MiXCR on the multiplex PCR reads; one entry per CDR3 protein. The data show 150,000 to 200,000 distinct CDR3 sequences, around a third seen once. Axillary draining lymph nodes of breast cancer patients supplied the node samples. Study-level findings and limits: That most tumor T cells come from lymph nodes remained unproven. Compared with lymph nodes, tumors were less diverse; compared with nontumor tissue, more. Most tumor T cells seemingly derive from lymph node, then expand in tumor.

The sequence derives from a female donor with breast cancer. Some clones in this sample may be carry-over from other donors' samples. The sequencing input was axillary lymph node tissue.

The CDR3 loop reads CSVGTGGTAYNSPLHF. The CDR3, as DNA: TGCAGCGTTGGGACCGGGGGGACAGCCTATAATTCACCCCTCCACTTT. The genes are TRBV29-1 and TRBJ1-6, with 7 nucleotides matching TRBD1. V was clipped by 4 bases and J by 2 bases; unmatched bases: 8. Germline-derived CDR1 and CDR2 are SQVTM and ANQGSEA. CDR3 length: 16 residues.